Sequencing of this T cell receptor beta chain was carried out in a study of T cells after yellow fever vaccination. The study, taken as a whole, reports: Reappearing after the booster were most of the clones from primary vaccination (less than 98% CD4, approximately 89% CD8).

The V gene's germline CDR1 is LGHNA and CDR2 YSLEER. Trimming cost V 0 bases and J 4 bases; bases outside gene matches: 5. CDR3 size: 15 residues. The table lists this clonotype with a few counts. The antigen is undetermined. TCRdb called the 5' RACE reads again in MiXCR, with one record for every CDR3 protein. Of some 390,000 distinct CDR3 sequences in the sample, around 20% were seen once. This chain joins TRBV4-3 and TRBJ2-5; 7 positions agree with TRBD2. The sequences come from PBMCs, collected before the yellow fever booster vaccination. The clonotype originates from a man younger than 30 who received the YFV17D yellow fever vaccine. The CDR3 DNA sequence: TGCGCCAGCAGCCAAGAGTTGACGGGGGGAGAGACCCAGTACTTC. This gives the protein CASSQELTGGETQYF.